The following is a T cell receptor beta chain sequence with its context. Antigen: not known. The sample belongs to a study of T cell responses to AZD1222 COVID-19 vaccine. V lost 5 bases and J lost 4; bases outside the gene matches: 3. Looked up from germline, CDR1 is SGHAT and CDR2 is FQNNGV. The CDR3 is made up of 14 amino acids. Study-level points and caveats: After the peak T cell response, and only then, were repertoires sampled. Nearly half of spike-specific TCRs reportedly target unmutated variant regions.

Using immunoSEQ multiplex PCR, the repertoire was profiled, and TCRdb retains in-frame clones only, with some absent. The repertoire holds 150,000 to 160,000 clones, about nine tenths seen once, with around 18% in the top ten. The rearrangement links TRBV11-2 to TRBJ2-5; TRBD1 matches 11 bases. This specimen was peripheral blood, taken on day 0 of AZD1222 vaccination. This TCR came from an adult in good health. CDR3 nucleotides: TGTGCCAGCAGCCGGGACAGGGGGATAGAGACCCAGTACTTC. It codes for CASSRDRGIETQYF.